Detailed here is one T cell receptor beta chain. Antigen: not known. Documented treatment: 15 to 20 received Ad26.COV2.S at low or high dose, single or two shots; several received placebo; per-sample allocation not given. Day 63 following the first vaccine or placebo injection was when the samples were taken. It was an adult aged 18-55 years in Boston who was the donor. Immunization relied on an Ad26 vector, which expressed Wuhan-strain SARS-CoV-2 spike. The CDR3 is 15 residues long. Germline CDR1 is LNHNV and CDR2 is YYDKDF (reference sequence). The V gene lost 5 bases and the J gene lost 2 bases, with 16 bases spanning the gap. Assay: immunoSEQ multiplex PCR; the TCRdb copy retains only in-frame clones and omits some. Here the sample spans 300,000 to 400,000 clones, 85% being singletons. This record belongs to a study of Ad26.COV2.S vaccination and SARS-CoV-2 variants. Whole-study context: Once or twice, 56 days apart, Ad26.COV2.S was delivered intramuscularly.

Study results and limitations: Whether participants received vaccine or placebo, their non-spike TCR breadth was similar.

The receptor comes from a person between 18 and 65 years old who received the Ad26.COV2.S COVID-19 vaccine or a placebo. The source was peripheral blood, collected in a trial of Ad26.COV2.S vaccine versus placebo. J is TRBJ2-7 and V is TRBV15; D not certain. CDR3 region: CATSDPYETAYEQYF. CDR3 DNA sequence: TGTGCCACCAGCGATCCGTACGAAACCGCCTACGAGCAGTACTTC.